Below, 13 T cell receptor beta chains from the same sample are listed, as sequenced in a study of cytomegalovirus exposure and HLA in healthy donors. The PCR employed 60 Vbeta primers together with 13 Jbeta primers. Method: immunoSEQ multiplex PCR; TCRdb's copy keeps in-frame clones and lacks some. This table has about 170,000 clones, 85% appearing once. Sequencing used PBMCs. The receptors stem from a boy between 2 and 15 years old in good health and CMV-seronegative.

CDR3 amino acids: CASSLDRGVGPSTDTQYF. The CDR3 bases are TGTGCCAGCAGCCTAGACAGGGGGGTAGGCCCTAGCACAGATACGCAGTATTTT. The gene calls are TRBV2 and TRBJ2-3; TRBD1 matches 9 bases. The length of the CDR3 is 18 residues. CDR1 and CDR2 (germline): SNHLY, FYNNEI. Unmatched junction bases numbered 13, after V lost 6 bases and J lost 0 bases.

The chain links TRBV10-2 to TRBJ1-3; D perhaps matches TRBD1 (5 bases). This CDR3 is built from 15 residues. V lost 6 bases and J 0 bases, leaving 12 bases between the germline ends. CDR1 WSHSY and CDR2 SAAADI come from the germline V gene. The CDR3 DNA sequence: TGCGCCAGCAGCTGGGGGGGGATCTCTGGAAACACCATATATTTT. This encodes CASSWGGISGNTIYF.

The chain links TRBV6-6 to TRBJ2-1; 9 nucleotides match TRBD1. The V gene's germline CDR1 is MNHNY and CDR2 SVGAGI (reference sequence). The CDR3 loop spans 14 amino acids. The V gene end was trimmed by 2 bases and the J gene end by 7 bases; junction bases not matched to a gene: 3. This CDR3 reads CASSYRDRANEQFF. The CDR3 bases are TGTGCCAGCAGTTACCGGGACAGGGCGAATGAGCAGTTCTTC.

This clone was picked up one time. The CDR3 protein is CASSNPGQGDTQYF. The DNA of the CDR3 is TGTGCCAGCAGCAACCCGGGACAGGGAGATACGCAGTATTTT. The J gene is TRBJ2-3, the V gene TRBV28; 9 nucleotides align to TRBD1. The V segment lost 6 bases and the J segment 5 bases; nucleotides outside the gene matches: 6. Germline CDR1 and CDR2: MDHEN and SYDVKM. The CDR3 is 14 amino acids.

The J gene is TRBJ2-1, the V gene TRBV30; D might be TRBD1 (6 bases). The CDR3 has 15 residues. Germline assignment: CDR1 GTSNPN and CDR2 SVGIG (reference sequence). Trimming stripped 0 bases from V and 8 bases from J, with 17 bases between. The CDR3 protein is CAWSVRNRAGDEQFF. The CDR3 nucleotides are TGTGCCTGGAGTGTACGGAACAGGGCCGGGGATGAGCAGTTCTTC.

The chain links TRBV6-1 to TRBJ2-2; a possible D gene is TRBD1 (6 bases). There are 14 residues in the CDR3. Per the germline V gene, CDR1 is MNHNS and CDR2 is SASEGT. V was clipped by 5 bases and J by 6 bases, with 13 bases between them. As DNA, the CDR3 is TGTGCCAGCAGTTTCGAAAACAGGGCCGGGGAGCTGTTTTTT. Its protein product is CASSFENRAGELFF.

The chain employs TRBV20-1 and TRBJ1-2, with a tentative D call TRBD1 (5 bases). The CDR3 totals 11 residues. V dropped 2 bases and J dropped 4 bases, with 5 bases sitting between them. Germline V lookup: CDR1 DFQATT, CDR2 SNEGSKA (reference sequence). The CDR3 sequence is CSARRGYGYTF. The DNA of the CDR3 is TGCAGTGCTAGAAGGGGCTATGGCTACACCTTC.

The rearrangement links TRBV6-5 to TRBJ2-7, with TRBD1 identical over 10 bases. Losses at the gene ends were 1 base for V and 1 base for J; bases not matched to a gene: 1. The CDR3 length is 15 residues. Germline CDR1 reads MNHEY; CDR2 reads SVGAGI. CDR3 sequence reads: CASSYWTGGSYEQYF. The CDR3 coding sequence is TGTGCCAGCAGTTACTGGACAGGGGGTTCCTACGAGCAGTACTTC.

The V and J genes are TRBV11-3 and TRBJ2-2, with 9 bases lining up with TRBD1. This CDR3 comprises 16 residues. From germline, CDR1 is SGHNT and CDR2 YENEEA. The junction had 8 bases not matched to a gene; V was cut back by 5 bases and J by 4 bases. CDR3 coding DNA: TGTGCCAGCAGCCTTCTGACAGGGGGAGGCACCGGGGAGCTGTTTTTT. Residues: CASSLLTGGGTGELFF.

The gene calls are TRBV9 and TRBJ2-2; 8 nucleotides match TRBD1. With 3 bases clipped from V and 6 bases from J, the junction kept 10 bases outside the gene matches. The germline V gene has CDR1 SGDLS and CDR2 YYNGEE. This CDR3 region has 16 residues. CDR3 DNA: TGTGCCAGCAGCGCCGTGACAGGGGATGAATCCGGGGAGCTGTTTTTT. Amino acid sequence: CASSAVTGDESGELFF.

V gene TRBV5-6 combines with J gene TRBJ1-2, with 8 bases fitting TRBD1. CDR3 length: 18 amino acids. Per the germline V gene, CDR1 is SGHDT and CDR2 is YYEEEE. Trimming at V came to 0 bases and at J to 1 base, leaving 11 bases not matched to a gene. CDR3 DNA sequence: TGTGCCAGCAGCTTGGTTTCTTGGACAGGGAAATTTAACTATGGCTACACCTTC. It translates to CASSLVSWTGKFNYGYTF.

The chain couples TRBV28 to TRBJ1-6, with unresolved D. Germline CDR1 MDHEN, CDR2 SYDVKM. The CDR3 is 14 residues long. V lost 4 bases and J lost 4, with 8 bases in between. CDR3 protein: CASSYRSYNSPLHF. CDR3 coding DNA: TGTGCCAGCAGTTATAGAAGTTATAATTCACCCCTCCACTTT.

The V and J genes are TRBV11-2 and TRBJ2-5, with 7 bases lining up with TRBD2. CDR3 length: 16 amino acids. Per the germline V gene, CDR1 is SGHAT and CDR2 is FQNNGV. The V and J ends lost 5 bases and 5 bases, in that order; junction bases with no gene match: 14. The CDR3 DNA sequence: TGTGCCAGCAGCGAATTTCTTCTAGCGGTCGTGGAGACCCAGTACTTC. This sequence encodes CASSEFLLAVVETQYF.